The rows below give T cell receptor beta chains drawn from one sample of a study of cytomegalovirus exposure and HLA in healthy donors. Sequencing was performed with immunoSEQ multiplex PCR; in TCRdb, only in-frame clones are kept and a portion is missing. The sample yields 150,000 to 200,000 clones, roughly 79% seen once. Material for sequencing was PBMCs. Receptor source: a woman between 18 and 29 years old in good health and CMV-seropositive. The CDR3 runs from the conserved cysteine through the conserved F or W. The D gene is left open where the match is weak. Size tells how often a clone was seen (once, few, many) or the class of an expanded clone, and some rows leave it out.

TRBV29-1	TRBD2	TRBJ2-7	NA	CSVARVLAGNYEQYF	TGCAGCGTTGCAAGAGTGCTAGCGGGAAACTACGAGCAGTACTTC
TRBV25-1	NA	TRBJ1-2	NA	CASSEPGINYGYTF	TGTGCCAGCAGTGAGCCGGGGATTAACTATGGCTACACCTTC
TRBV6-4	NA	TRBJ1-6	few	CASSTDQEGGSPLHF	TGTGCCAGCAGCACCGACCAGGAAGGGGGTTCACCCCTCCACTTT
TRBV6-1	NA	TRBJ1-2	few	CASSEAGPWNYGYTF	TGTGCCAGCAGTGAAGCGGGCCCCTGGAACTATGGCTACACCTTC
TRBV6-1	NA	TRBJ2-2	NA	CASSGGVGGELFF	TGTGCCAGCAGTGGGGGGGTCGGCGGGGAGCTGTTTTTT
TRBV7-9	NA	TRBJ1-2	NA	CASSFGFWRDSNYGYTF	TGTGCCAGCAGCTTCGGGTTCTGGAGGGATTCTAACTATGGCTACACCTTC
TRBV7-9	TRBD1	TRBJ2-7	NA	CASSLRTGGSYEQYF	TGTGCCAGCAGCTTAAGAACAGGGGGCTCCTACGAGCAGTACTTC
TRBV4-1	TRBD2	TRBJ2-1	NA	CASSRLSGGAVGEQFF	TGCGCCAGCAGCAGGTTGAGCGGGGGGGCCGTGGGCGAGCAGTTCTTC
TRBV9	NA	TRBJ2-3	few	CASSVGPGPRTDTQYF	TGTGCCAGCAGCGTAGGCCCAGGGCCCAGGACAGATACGCAGTATTTT
TRBV2	NA	TRBJ2-1	NA	CASSSLRNEQFF	TGTGCCAGCAGTAGCCTCAGGAATGAGCAGTTCTTC
TRBV7-9	NA	TRBJ2-3	NA	CASSLSTQAAQDTQYF	TGTGCCAGCAGCTTATCCACCCAAGCGGCCCAGGATACGCAGTATTTT
TRBV15	NA	TRBJ2-2	NA	CATSRARTGELFF	TGTGCCACCAGCAGAGCCCGCACCGGGGAGCTGTTTTTT
TRBV19	TRBD1	TRBJ1-6	NA	CASSWDRGAYNSPLHF	TGTGCCAGTAGCTGGGACAGGGGGGCCTATAATTCACCCCTCCACTTT
TRBV5-1	TRBD1	TRBJ1-4	NA	CASSLTGAANEKLFF	TGCGCCAGCAGCTTGACAGGGGCGGCTAATGAAAAACTGTTTTTT
TRBV7-2	NA	TRBJ2-7	NA	CASSLSPAYEQYF	TGTGCCAGCAGCTTGTCCCCCGCCTACGAGCAGTACTTC
TRBV4-3	TRBD1	TRBJ2-5	NA	CASSQQGTGETQYF	TGCGCCAGCAGTCAACAGGGGACGGGAGAGACCCAGTACTTC
TRBV7-9	NA	TRBJ1-6	few	CASSLGGYNSPLHF	TGTGCCAGCAGCTTGGGGGGTTATAATTCACCCCTCCACTTT
TRBV7-7	TRBD1	TRBJ2-1	NA	CASSVDRDNEQFF	TGTGCCAGCAGCGTAGACAGGGACAATGAGCAGTTCTTC
TRBV2	TRBD2	TRBJ2-7	NA	CASSGGGHEQYF	TGTGCCAGCAGTGGGGGGGGTCACGAGCAGTACTTC
TRBV6-4	TRBD1	TRBJ2-1	NA	CASRPQTGAGNEQFF	TGTGCCAGCAGACCACAGACAGGGGCCGGCAATGAGCAGTTCTTC
TRBV7-2	TRBD1	TRBJ2-7	NA	CASSWAGTGRDEQYF	TGTGCCAGCAGCTGGGCCGGGACAGGGAGGGACGAGCAGTACTTC
TRBV4-3	NA	TRBJ2-1	NA	CASSQLDTRLRQFF	TGCGCCAGCAGCCAACTCGACACCCGCCTGAGGCAGTTCTTC
TRBV13	TRBD1	TRBJ2-3	NA	CASSLGQGAPDTQYF	TGTGCCAGCAGCTTGGGACAGGGGGCCCCAGATACGCAGTATTTT
TRBV15	TRBD2	TRBJ2-3	NA	CATSLGLPSSGGSTDTQYF	TGTGCCACCAGTCTGGGATTACCCTCTAGCGGGGGGTCCACAGATACGCAGTATTTT
TRBV29-1	NA	TRBJ1-1	NA	CSVIRTTLNTEAFF	TGCAGCGTTATTAGGACAACCTTGAACACTGAAGCTTTCTTT
TRBV5-5	NA	TRBJ1-5	NA	CASSFSASSNQPQHF	TGTGCCAGCAGCTTTTCGGCTAGTAGCAATCAGCCCCAGCATTTT
TRBV6-5	NA	TRBJ1-2	NA	CASRSQGSGDYGYTF	TGTGCCAGCAGGAGTCAGGGGTCCGGAGACTATGGCTACACCTTC
TRBV2	NA	TRBJ2-3	once	CASTFYRETDTQYF	TGTGCCAGCACCTTTTACAGGGAAACAGATACGCAGTATTTT
TRBV5-1	TRBD1	TRBJ1-4	NA	CASSETGFGEKLFF	TGCGCCAGCAGCGAGACAGGGTTCGGTGAAAAACTGTTTTTT
TRBV29-1	TRBD1	TRBJ1-2	few	CSVDSGTGAFPNYGYTF	TGCAGCGTAGATTCCGGGACAGGGGCATTTCCTAACTATGGCTACACCTTC
TRBV11-2	NA	TRBJ2-7	NA	CASSPLQGRYEQYF	TGTGCCAGCAGCCCGTTACAGGGTAGGTACGAGCAGTACTTC
TRBV6-5	TRBD1	TRBJ2-7	NA	CASRPGQYSYEQYF	TGTGCCAGCAGACCGGGACAGTACTCCTACGAGCAGTACTTC
TRBV5-1	NA	TRBJ1-5	NA	CASSLTPAGQPQHF	TGCGCCAGCAGCCTGACACCGGCGGGGCAGCCCCAGCATTTT
TRBV4-2	TRBD2	TRBJ2-3	few	CASSQVSGEGTDTQYF	TGTGCCAGCAGCCAAGTATCGGGGGAGGGTACAGATACGCAGTATTTT
TRBV25-1	NA	TRBJ2-7	NA	CASSPGSYEQYF	TGTGCCAGCAGTCCAGGCTCCTACGAGCAGTACTTC
TRBV7-9	NA	TRBJ2-1	once	CASLVAGGANEQFF	TGTGCCAGCCTCGTGGCGGGCGGGGCGAATGAGCAGTTCTTC
TRBV7-9	NA	TRBJ1-4	NA	CASSTRQPTNEKLFF	TGTGCCAGCAGCACCCGACAGCCCACTAATGAAAAACTGTTTTTT
TRBV9	NA	TRBJ1-1	NA	CASSPRGDIYMNTEAFF	TGTGCCAGCAGCCCCCGGGGAGACATCTACATGAACACTGAAGCTTTCTTT
TRBV10-1	NA	TRBJ2-3	NA	CASSGPAAADTQYF	TGCGCCAGCAGTGGCCCAGCGGCGGCAGATACGCAGTATTTT
TRBV6-4	TRBD2	TRBJ2-5	NA	CASSDGTSGGEETQYF	TGTGCCAGCAGTGACGGGACTAGCGGGGGAGAAGAGACCCAGTACTTC
TRBV27	TRBD2	TRBJ2-5	NA	CASSLMGGIGETQYF	TGTGCCAGCAGTTTAATGGGGGGGATCGGAGAGACCCAGTACTTC
TRBV5-6	TRBD2	TRBJ2-3	NA	CASSSSGGATTDTQYF	TGTGCCAGCAGCTCAAGCGGGGGGGCTACCACAGATACGCAGTATTTT
TRBV9	NA	TRBJ1-3	NA	CASSVDQPAAGNTIYF	TGTGCCAGCAGCGTAGACCAGCCGGCGGCTGGAAACACCATATATTTT
TRBV6-5	NA	TRBJ1-1	once	CASSYRGYTEAFF	TGTGCCAGCAGTTACAGGGGGTACACTGAAGCTTTCTTT
TRBV28	NA	TRBJ1-2	NA	CASSSLDILHGYTF	TGTGCCAGCAGTTCGCTGGACATACTCCATGGCTACACCTTC
TRBV19	TRBD2	TRBJ2-7	NA	CASSASAGLAGATLGGEQYF	TGTGCCAGTAGTGCCTCCGCGGGTCTAGCGGGGGCCACCTTGGGGGGCGAGCAGTACTTC
TRBV7-9	NA	TRBJ2-7	NA	CASSLVGEPNEQYF	TGTGCCAGCAGCTTAGTCGGGGAGCCCAACGAGCAGTACTTC
TRBV14	NA	TRBJ1-1	NA	CASSQDLAGVNTEAFF	TGTGCCAGCAGCCAAGATCTGGCAGGGGTGAACACTGAAGCTTTCTTT
TRBV11-2	TRBD1	TRBJ2-1	NA	CASSLSTGDNEQFF	TGTGCCAGCAGCCTATCGACAGGGGACAATGAGCAGTTCTTC